The clone carrying this T cell receptor (beta chain) was found once. CDR3 length equals 15 residues. After removal of 6 bases from V and 5 bases from J, the junction contained 9 bases not matched to a gene. CDR1 MDHEN and CDR2 SYDVKM come from the germline V gene. Here immunoSEQ multiplex PCR was the method, and the copy in TCRdb shows in-frame clones only, minus some. The sample consists of 85,000 to 95,000 clones, less than 80% of them appearing once. This specimen belongs to a study of blood T cell repertoires in COVID-19. Specimen: peripheral blood. This TCR derives from a woman of 80 years or more with acute or convalescent COVID-19. The chain couples TRBV28 to TRBJ2-2; TRBD2 matches 7 bases. Written as DNA, the CDR3 is TGTGCCAGCAGATCCCTAGCGGCCGGGACCGGGGAGCTGTTTTTT. Amino acid sequence: CASRSLAAGTGELFF.